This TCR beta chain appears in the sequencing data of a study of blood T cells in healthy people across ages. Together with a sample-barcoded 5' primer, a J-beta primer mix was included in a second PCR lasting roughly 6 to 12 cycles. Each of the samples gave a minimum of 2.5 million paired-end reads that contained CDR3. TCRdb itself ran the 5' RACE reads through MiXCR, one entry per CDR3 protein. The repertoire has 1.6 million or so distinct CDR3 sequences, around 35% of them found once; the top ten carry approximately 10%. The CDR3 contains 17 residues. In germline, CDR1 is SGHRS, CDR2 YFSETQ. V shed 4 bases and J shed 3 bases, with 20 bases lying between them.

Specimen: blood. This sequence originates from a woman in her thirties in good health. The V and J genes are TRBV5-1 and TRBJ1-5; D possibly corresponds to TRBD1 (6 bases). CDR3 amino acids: CASSPGTGQNDNQPQHF. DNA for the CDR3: TGCGCCAGCAGCCCGGGCACAGGGCAGAACGACAATCAGCCCCAGCATTTT.